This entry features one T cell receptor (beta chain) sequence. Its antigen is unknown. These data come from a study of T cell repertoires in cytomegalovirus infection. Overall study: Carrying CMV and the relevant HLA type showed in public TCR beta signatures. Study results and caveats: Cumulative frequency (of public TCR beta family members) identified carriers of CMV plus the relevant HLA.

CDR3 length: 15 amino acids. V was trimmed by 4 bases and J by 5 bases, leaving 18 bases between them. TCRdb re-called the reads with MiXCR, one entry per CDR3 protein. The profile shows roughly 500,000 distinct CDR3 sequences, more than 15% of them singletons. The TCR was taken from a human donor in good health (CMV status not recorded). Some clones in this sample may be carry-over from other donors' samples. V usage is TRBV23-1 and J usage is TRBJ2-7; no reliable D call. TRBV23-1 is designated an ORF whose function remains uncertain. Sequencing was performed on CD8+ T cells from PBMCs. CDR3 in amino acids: CASSRQSVGGDEQYF. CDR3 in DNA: TGCGCCAGCAGTCGTCAGAGTGTGGGCGGCGACGAGCAGTACTTC.